The next 29 T cell receptor beta chains were all read from a single sample in a study of OX40 agonist ivuxolimab in advanced cancers. The data were produced by immunoSEQ multiplex PCR, yet TCRdb's version contains in-frame clones alone and is incomplete. The data contain fewer than 85,000 clones, 80% to 90% of them singletons. The sample here was CD4+ or CD8+ T cells sorted from blood, taken in a trial of the OX40 agonist ivuxolimab. Every receptor here comes from an adult with an advanced solid tumor such as melanoma, head and neck, liver or kidney cancer.

This CDR3 is CASSLWGGSETQYF. The CDR3 DNA reads TGCGCCAGCAGCTTGTGGGGGGGCTCAGAGACCCAGTACTTC. The chain employs TRBV5-1 and TRBJ2-5, with a weak D call TRBD2 (7 bases). Trimming cost V 1 base and J 4 bases, with 11 bases left between them. Germline-derived CDR1 and CDR2 are SGHRS and YFSETQ. CDR3 length: 14 amino acids.

The chain has TRBV7-9 and TRBJ1-4, with D unclear. Trimming stripped 3 bases from V and 5 bases from J, with 13 bases between. Germline V gene data show CDR1 as SEHNR and CDR2 as FQNEAQ (reference sequence). This CDR3 is 15 amino acids long. The DNA of the CDR3 is TGTGCCAGCAGCTTTACCAGTGGCATGAATGAAAAACTGTTTTTT. As protein: CASSFTSGMNEKLFF.

The chain couples TRBV7-2 to TRBJ1-2; D may be TRBD1 (5 bases). In germline, CDR1 is SGHTA, CDR2 FQGNSA. The CDR3 totals 14 residues. Trimming removed 5 bases from V and 4 bases from J, with 14 bases in between. CDR3 sequence (DNA): TGTGCCAGCAGCCCCGCGGGGGTCGGCTATGGCTACACCTTC. This sequence encodes CASSPAGVGYGYTF.

The chain is built from TRBV7-9 and TRBJ2-5; the D gene is possibly TRBD1 (6 bases). Germline V gives CDR1 SEHNR, CDR2 FQNEAQ (reference sequence). The length of the CDR3 is 15 residues. V was clipped by 0 bases and J by 5 bases, with 13 bases between them. The CDR3 nucleotides read TGTGCCAGCAGCTTAGCGGGCGGAAGGGGGGAGACCCAGTACTTC. As protein: CASSLAGGRGETQYF.

V usage is TRBV15 and J usage is TRBJ1-3; 7 bases are shared with TRBD1. The germline gives CDR1 LNHNV, CDR2 YYDKDF (reference sequence). The CDR3 spans 20 residues. V dropped 0 bases and J dropped 4; count of bases not matched to a gene: 18. The CDR3 reads CATSRDILFSATGTGNTIYF. CDR3 DNA sequence: TGTGCCACCAGCAGAGATATCCTCTTTTCCGCGACAGGGACAGGAAACACCATATATTTT.

This sequence joins TRBV5-1 and TRBJ1-2; the match to TRBD1 covers 7 bases. Germline-derived CDR1 and CDR2 are SGHRS and YFSETQ. Germline trimming cut 0 bases from V and 4 bases from J; bases unmatched to any gene: 6. There are 15 residues in the CDR3. The CDR3 coding sequence is TGCGCCAGCAGCTTGGAGGTAGGGGGCACCTATGGCTACACCTTC. Residues: CASSLEVGGTYGYTF.

The chain links TRBV28 to TRBJ2-7; 7 bases are shared with TRBD1. Germline V CDR1 and CDR2: MDHEN, SYDVKM. This CDR3 region has 14 residues. V was clipped by 5 bases and J by 5 bases; unmatched bases: 9. The CDR3 reads CASSLSPDRHEQYF. CDR3 bases: TGTGCCAGCAGTCTCTCCCCGGACAGGCACGAGCAGTACTTC.

V is TRBV7-2 and J is TRBJ1-5, with D hard to call. The CDR3 has 15 residues. V gave up 4 bases and J gave up 4 bases, with 14 bases separating them. Germline CDR1 SGHTA, CDR2 FQGNSA. CDR3 sequence reads: CASSSDQTTNQPQHF. CDR3 nucleotide sequence: TGTGCCAGCAGCTCAGACCAGACCACGAATCAGCCCCAGCATTTT.

The gene calls are TRBV18 and TRBJ2-4; D remains ambiguous. The germline V and J ends were trimmed by 3 bases and 1 base, with 7 bases remaining between them. The CDR3 is 14 residues long. Germline V gives CDR1 KGHSH, CDR2 LQKENI. CDR3 bases: TGTGCCAGCTCACCTTATGGCGCCAAAAACATTCAGTACTTC. It encodes CASSPYGAKNIQYF.

At least ten counts were recorded for this clone. The chain combines TRBV5-8 with TRBJ1-5; D may be TRBD1 (6 bases). Germline loops: CDR1 SGHTS, CDR2 YDEGEE. This CDR3 spans 15 amino acids. The V end was cut by 3 bases, the J end by 3 bases, with 13 bases between. The CDR3 DNA reads as TGTGCCAGCAGCTCAGGACAGAAAATCAATCAGCCCCAGCATTTT. It is translated as CASSSGQKINQPQHF.

The chain employs TRBV19 and TRBJ1-6; the D is unclear. CDR1 and CDR2 (germline): LNHDA, SQIVND (reference sequence). The CDR3 extends over 17 amino acids. V gave up 7 bases and J gave up 3 bases, with 19 bases separating them. The CDR3 is CASTARRIADYNSPLHF. The CDR3 coding sequence is TGTGCCAGTACGGCTCGCAGGATTGCGGACTATAATTCACCCCTCCACTTT.

This clone appeared a few times. CDR3 region: CASSQNGIYGYTF. As DNA, the CDR3 is TGCGCCAGCAGCCAAAATGGGATCTATGGCTACACCTTC. This sequence joins TRBV4-1 and TRBJ1-2; no clear D gene. Trimming stripped 2 bases from V and 4 bases from J, with 8 bases between. Germline V gene data show CDR1 as MGHRA and CDR2 as YSYEKL. There are 13 residues in the CDR3.

V gene TRBV6-1 combines with J gene TRBJ1-5; D is unresolved. V shed 0 bases and J shed 2 bases, with 8 bases lying between them. The CDR3 totals 15 residues. Germline loops: CDR1 MNHNS, CDR2 SASEGT. For the CDR3, the DNA is TGTGCCAGCAGTGAAGCGAACGGTGGCAATCAGCCCCAGCATTTT. This translates into CASSEANGGNQPQHF.

This clone was recorded only once. V gene TRBV10-3 combines with J gene TRBJ2-7, with D unclear. The CDR3 has 14 residues. The germline gives CDR1 ENHRY, CDR2 SYGVKD. V lost 6 bases and J lost 0, with 12 bases in between. The chain's CDR3 is CAIRSQVNSYEQYF. The CDR3 region has the DNA TGTGCCATCAGGTCGCAGGTGAACTCCTACGAGCAGTACTTC.

The V call is TRBV29-1, the J call TRBJ2-5, with D unclear. Trimming removed 4 bases at V and 3 bases at J, with 12 bases between. The CDR3 covers 13 residues. Germline V gives CDR1 SQVTM, CDR2 ANQGSEA. The DNA for the CDR3 is TGCAGCGTTGGCTGGACGCGTAAAGAGACCCAGTACTTC. Its protein is CSVGWTRKETQYF.

In its sample, this clone was seen once. This rearrangement joins TRBV10-2 to TRBJ2-3; 8 bases are shared with TRBD2. V lost 0 bases and J lost 1; bases outside the gene matches: 3. The germline V gene encodes CDR1 WSHSY and CDR2 SAAADI. The CDR3 is 16 residues long. CDR3 sequence reads: CASSESLTSGTDTQYF. CDR3 DNA sequence: TGCGCCAGCAGTGAGTCCCTGACTAGCGGCACAGATACGCAGTATTTT.

The table lists this clone with a count of one. The V and J genes are TRBV4-1 and TRBJ1-1; D is undetermined. This CDR3 region has 17 residues. Per germline, CDR1 MGHRA and CDR2 YSYEKL. V shed 0 bases and J shed 1 base, with 15 bases lying between them. The CDR3 bases are TGCGCCAGCAGCCAAGATAAAGGGAGCGGTAGGAACACTGAAGCTTTCTTT. This gives the protein CASSQDKGSGRNTEAFF.

The chain recombines TRBV5-1 with TRBJ2-5; D is possibly TRBD1 or TRBD2 (5 bases each). The CDR3 covers 14 residues. V was pared by 2 bases and J by 5 bases, with 13 bases between. CDR1 SGHRS and CDR2 YFSETQ come from the germline V gene. The CDR3 reads CASSFGTVHETQYF. The CDR3 DNA sequence: TGCGCCAGCAGCTTCGGGACGGTGCATGAGACCCAGTACTTC.

The chain combines TRBV9 with TRBJ2-7; the match to TRBD2 covers 10 bases. The CDR3 contains 17 residues. Germline trimming cut 0 bases from V and 4 bases from J; bases unmatched to any gene: 10. The V gene's germline CDR1 is SGDLS and CDR2 YYNGEE. For the CDR3, the DNA is TGTGCCAGCAGCGTAGTAGTCCCGGCTAGCGGGGGATACGAGCAGTACTTC. Amino acids: CASSVVVPASGGYEQYF. Drawing the rest from reference TRBV9 and TRBJ2-7, the complete variable domain is DSGVTQTPKHLITATGQRVTLRCSPRSGDLSVYWYQQSLDQGLQFLIQYYNGEERAKGNILERFSAQQFPDLHSELNLSSLELGDSALYFCASSVVVPASGGYEQYFGPGTRLTVT.

This chain connects TRBV6-5 to TRBJ1-2; tentatively, D is TRBD1 (5 bases). Germline loops: CDR1 MNHEY, CDR2 SVGAGI. The CDR3 extends over 12 amino acids. Trimming shortened V by 10 bases and J by 4 bases, and 13 bases separated the two germline ends. The CDR3 here is CATAGTAYGYTF. Here the CDR3 DNA reads TGTGCCACGGCCGGGACGGCCTATGGCTACACCTTC.

The gene calls are TRBV4-3 and TRBJ2-3; D not resolved. Trimming stripped 0 bases from V and 2 bases from J, with 12 bases between. The CDR3 consists of 16 residues. CDR1 and CDR2 from the germline V gene are LGHNA and YSLEER. For the CDR3, the DNA is TGCGCCAGCAGCCAAGACCTCAGGCAAAACACAGATACGCAGTATTTT. Its protein product is CASSQDLRQNTDTQYF.

The J gene is TRBJ1-2, the V gene TRBV4-3; D is perhaps TRBD1 (5 bases). The CDR3 sequence is 16 residues long. The germline V gene has CDR1 LGHNA and CDR2 YSLEER. Trimming left V 0 bases short and J 4 bases short, with 15 bases between. The CDR3 DNA sequence: TGCGCCAGCAGCCAAGACAGGCTAGCCGGGGGCTATGGCTACACCTTC. Residues: CASSQDRLAGGYGYTF.

The CDR3 nucleotides are TGTGCCAGCAGTCCGACTACAGCGGGAAACATTCAGTACTTC. Amino acid sequence: CASSPTTAGNIQYF. V and J are TRBV6-6 and TRBJ2-4; perhaps TRBD2 as D (6 bases). CDR1 is MNHNY, CDR2 SVGAGI, per germline (reference sequence). Trimming shortened V by 5 bases and J by 6 bases, and 14 bases separated the two germline ends. CDR3 size: 14 residues.

The chain has TRBV7-2 and TRBJ2-5; D remains ambiguous. Trimming took off 5 bases at V and 0 bases at J, with 4 bases between the two ends. Germline CDR1 is SGHTA and CDR2 is FQGNSA. This CDR3 region has 12 residues. CDR3 bases: TGTGCCAGCAGCGAGTACCAAGAGACCCAGTACTTC. This gives the protein CASSEYQETQYF.

This chain uses TRBV18 with TRBJ2-6; no definite D call. The CDR3 is 18 amino acids. Germline CDR1 is KGHSH and CDR2 is LQKENI. V was clipped by 3 bases and J by 4 bases, with 19 bases between them. The CDR3 here is CASSPESALVSGANVLTF. CDR3 coding DNA: TGTGCCAGCTCACCCGAAAGTGCCCTCGTCTCCGGGGCCAACGTCCTGACTTTC. The full variable domain, with the rest looked up from reference TRBV18 and TRBJ2-6, is NAGVMQNPRHLVRRRGQEARLRCSPMKGHSHVYWYRQLPEEGLKFMVYLQKENIIDESGMPKERFSAEFPKEGPSILRIQQVVRGDSAAYFCASSPESALVSGANVLTFGAGSRLTVL.

This sequence joins TRBV15 and TRBJ2-7, with D possibly matching TRBD1 (6 bases). Per germline, CDR1 LNHNV and CDR2 YYDKDF (reference sequence). This CDR3 is 13 amino acids long. The V end lost 5 bases, the J end lost 4 bases, and 12 bases lay between the germline ends. This chain's CDR3 is CATSVNREYEQYF. The CDR3 DNA reads as TGTGCCACCAGCGTAAACAGGGAATACGAGCAGTACTTC.

The chain carries TRBV7-9 and TRBJ1-3, with D unclear. Trimming stripped 3 bases from V and 2 bases from J, with 11 bases between. Germline loops: CDR1 SEHNR, CDR2 FQNEAQ (reference sequence). The CDR3 is 15 residues long. CDR3 residues: CASSFAGSAGNTIYF. CDR3 DNA sequence: TGTGCCAGCAGCTTCGCCGGGTCAGCTGGAAACACCATATATTTT.

The chain is built from TRBV6-5 and TRBJ1-5; D gene unclear. The CDR3 covers 14 residues. V lost 6 bases, J lost 1 base, and 10 bases lay in between. Germline V CDR1 and CDR2: MNHEY, SVGAGI. This CDR3 reads CASRPRGSNQPQHF. CDR3 DNA: TGTGCCAGCAGGCCCAGAGGGAGCAATCAGCCCCAGCATTTT.

The chain couples TRBV29-1 to TRBJ1-1; the match to TRBD1 covers 10 bases. The CDR3 length is 13 residues. The germline gives CDR1 SQVTM, CDR2 ANQGSEA. With V trimmed by 5 bases and J by 10 bases, 10 bases remained unmatched. CDR3 nucleotide sequence: TGCAGCGTTAGGACAGGGGGTAGCAGAGGAGCTTTCTTT. The encoded protein is CSVRTGGSRGAFF.